This TCR beta chain was observed in a study of cytomegalovirus exposure and HLA in healthy donors. Study at large: According to later analysis, the same platform produced the roughly 110 validation and approximately 700 first-cohort repertoires.

Study observations and caveats: Cytomegalovirus association was assigned to about 150 TCR beta chains. The majority of TCR sequences were rare, yet some public TCRs appeared in many donors.

Separate from the 666-subject first cohort was the approximately 130-subject validation cohort, to which the donors belonged. This clone occurred once. Its target is unknown. CDR1 and CDR2 from the germline V gene are SEHNR and FQNEAQ (reference sequence). The CDR3 loop spans 12 amino acids. Deletions cut 1 base from V and 4 bases from J, with 4 bases between. Sequenced by immunoSEQ multiplex PCR; TCRdb stores in-frame clones only, minus some. The sample includes about 140,000 clones, approximately 85% seen only once; the top ten take under 1.5%. The clonotype comes from a woman in her twenties or thirties in good health and CMV-seronegative. Sequencing was performed on PBMCs. The chain uses TRBV7-9 and TRBJ1-2; D gene unclear. The CDR3 is CASSLGGYGYTF. The CDR3 DNA is TGTGCCAGCAGCTTAGGCGGCTATGGCTACACCTTC.